This paragraph covers one TCR beta chain sequence. This sample was included in a study of chemoradiotherapy in HPV16-positive cancers. Libraries were prepared by immunoSEQ multiplex PCR; TCRdb keeps only in-frame clonotypes and omits some of them. The sample yields approximately 52,000 clones, roughly nine tenths seen once. Germline-derived CDR1 and CDR2 are SGHRS and YFSETQ. The CDR3 spans 14 residues. Trimming left V 0 bases short and J 4 bases short, with 11 bases between. The TCR was taken from a human donor with HPV-associated anogenital cancer. V and J are TRBV5-1 and TRBJ2-7, with D possibly matching TRBD2 (5 bases). Sequencing was performed on blood, taken from a patient who underwent chemoradiotherapy. CDR3 in DNA: TGCGCCAGCAGCTTGGCCTCTGAGGGTTACGAGCAGTACTTC. This sequence encodes CASSLASEGYEQYF.